This TCR beta chain was sequenced during a study of OX40 agonist ivuxolimab in advanced cancers. The repertoire was sequenced with immunoSEQ multiplex PCR; TCRdb's copy has only in-frame clones and lacks some. The repertoire holds tens of thousands of clones, about 89% seen once, with approximately 5% in the top ten. CDR1 is MDHEN, CDR2 SYDVKM, per germline. V lost 5 bases and J 8 bases, leaving 18 bases between the germline ends. The CDR3 has 14 amino acids. The chain joins TRBV28 to TRBJ1-2; D gene unclear. The source of this sequence is an adult with an advanced solid tumor such as melanoma, head and neck, liver or kidney cancer. This material consisted of CD4+ or CD8+ T cells sorted from blood, taken in a trial of the OX40 agonist ivuxolimab. The DNA of the CDR3 is TGTGCCAGCAGTCCGACTCGGACCGCTGGCGGCTACACCTTC. Protein sequence: CASSPTRTAGGYTF.